A selection of T cell receptor beta chains follows, all from one sample in a study of OX40 agonist ivuxolimab in advanced cancers. The data were produced by immunoSEQ multiplex PCR, yet TCRdb's version contains in-frame clones alone and is incomplete. This table has roughly 81,000 clones, nearly 95% appearing once. This material consisted of CD4+ or CD8+ T cells sorted from blood, taken in a trial of the OX40 agonist ivuxolimab. The source of these receptors is an adult with an advanced solid tumor such as melanoma, head and neck, liver or kidney cancer. Both conserved end residues are part of each CDR3. The order of the fields is J gene, clone size, D gene, V gene, CDR3 protein, CDR3 DNA. A D gene is named only where the DNA matches it firmly. Some rows have no size entry. The others give once, few or many, or a class for an expanded clone.

>TRBJ2-7|once|TRBD2|TRBV5-1
CASSRNGGAGDEQYF
TGCGCCAGCAGCCGCAACGGGGGGGCTGGGGACGAGCAGTACTTC
>TRBJ2-7|.|.|TRBV27
CASSFGVGEQYF
TGTGCCAGCAGTTTCGGGGTAGGCGAGCAGTACTTC
>TRBJ1-4|.|TRBD1|TRBV4-1
CASSQDRDRGLQEKLFF
TGCGCCAGCAGCCAAGACCGCGACAGGGGGTTACAGGAAAAACTGTTTTTT
>TRBJ2-7|.|.|TRBV6-5
CASSSNRGFWYEQYF
TGTGCCAGCAGTTCCAACCGGGGGTTTTGGTACGAGCAGTACTTC
>TRBJ1-2|.|.|TRBV5-5
CASSYSGLRWRGYTF
TGTGCCAGCAGCTACTCAGGGTTACGATGGCGTGGCTACACCTTC
>TRBJ2-7|.|TRBD2|TRBV10-3
CAISGVREGPTYEQYF
TGTGCCATCAGTGGAGTGCGGGAGGGCCCCACCTACGAGCAGTACTTC
>TRBJ2-1|.|.|TRBV7-3
CASSLTFRGSSYNEQFF
TGTGCCAGCAGCTTAACGTTCAGGGGTAGCTCCTACAATGAGCAGTTCTTC
>TRBJ2-7|once|TRBD1|TRBV19
CASSARDRDPSYEQYF
TGTGCCAGTAGTGCTCGGGACAGGGATCCCTCCTACGAGCAGTACTTC
>TRBJ2-6|.|.|TRBV9
CASSVAPPRSSGANVLTF
TGTGCCAGCAGCGTAGCCCCGCCCAGGAGCTCTGGGGCCAACGTCCTGACTTTC
>TRBJ1-2|.|.|TRBV4-3
CASSQSAQELGYTF
TGCGCCAGCAGCCAATCAGCGCAGGAGCTGGGCTACACCTTC
>TRBJ2-7|.|.|TRBV19
CASSFAGDSYEQYF
TGTGCCAGTAGCTTCGCAGGGGACTCCTACGAGCAGTACTTC
>TRBJ2-2|few|.|TRBV5-6
CASSYFGGELFF
TGTGCCAGCAGTTACTTCGGCGGGGAGCTGTTTTTT
>TRBJ2-5|.|TRBD2|TRBV30
CAWSLGLAGVLRETQYF
TGTGCCTGGAGTCTAGGACTAGCGGGAGTATTGAGAGAGACCCAGTACTTC
>TRBJ2-3|.|TRBD2|TRBV7-8
CASSLGGLAGGSTQYF
TGTGCCAGCAGCTTAGGGGGACTAGCGGGAGGGAGTACGCAGTATTTT
>TRBJ1-1|.|.|TRBV6-5
CASIMTAEAFF
TGTGCCAGCATAATGACAGCTGAAGCTTTCTTT
>TRBJ2-1|.|TRBD2|TRBV5-1
CASSYGRGTLSYNEQFF
TGCGCCAGCAGCTACGGGAGGGGCACGCTCTCCTACAATGAGCAGTTCTTC
>TRBJ1-1|.|.|TRBV4-1
CASSLQGPPLNTEAFF
TGCGCCAGCAGCCTTCAGGGGCCTCCTTTGAACACTGAAGCTTTCTTT
>TRBJ2-5|.|TRBD2|TRBV5-6
CASSSLLAGGGETQYF
TGTGCCAGCAGCTCCCTACTAGCGGGAGGGGGAGAGACCCAGTACTTC
>TRBJ2-1|once|TRBD2|TRBV6-5
CASSSGSYNEQFF
TGTGCCAGCAGCAGCGGGAGCTACAATGAGCAGTTCTTC
>TRBJ2-3|.|TRBD1|TRBV29-1
CSVDGQGVEDTQYF
TGCAGCGTTGACGGGCAGGGGGTAGAGGATACGCAGTATTTT
>TRBJ2-2|.|.|TRBV10-3
CAIPSGLGSNTGELFF
TGTGCCATACCATCGGGGCTCGGATCGAACACCGGGGAGCTGTTTTTT
>TRBJ1-1|.|.|TRBV9
CASSVSDTEAFF
TGTGCCAGCAGCGTAAGTGACACTGAAGCTTTCTTT
>TRBJ2-7|.|.|TRBV13
CASSLGFSYEQYF
TGTGCCAGCAGCTTAGGCTTTTCCTACGAGCAGTACTTC
>TRBJ1-1|.|.|TRBV7-9
CASSLDDGTEAFF
TGTGCCAGCAGCTTAGACGACGGAACTGAAGCTTTCTTT
>TRBJ2-7|.|TRBD2|TRBV30
CAWFSGSGYEQYF
TGTGCCTGGTTTAGCGGGAGCGGCTACGAGCAGTACTTC
>TRBJ1-2|.|.|TRBV19
CASSIRRGLDGYTF
TGTGCCAGTAGTATACGGCGGGGATTGGATGGCTACACCTTC
>TRBJ1-2|.|.|TRBV28
CASSPTGRGYYGYTF
TGTGCCAGCAGTCCAACAGGGCGAGGGTACTATGGCTACACCTTC
>TRBJ2-1|.|.|TRBV9
CASSVVPSEQFF
TGTGCCAGCAGCGTAGTCCCAAGTGAGCAGTTCTTC
>TRBJ2-7|.|TRBD2|TRBV9
CASSATGTNHYEQYF
TGTGCCAGCAGCGCCACCGGGACTAATCATTACGAGCAGTACTTC
>TRBJ2-5|.|.|TRBV29-1
CSVEILAQETQYF
TGCAGCGTTGAAATTCTAGCTCAAGAGACCCAGTACTTC
>TRBJ2-4|.|.|TRBV5-1
CASTRFPGNLSKNIQYF
TGCGCCAGCACCCGGTTCCCGGGAAATCTTTCCAAAAACATTCAGTACTTC
>TRBJ1-2|.|.|TRBV23-1
CASSQTVNYGYTF
TGCGCCAGCAGTCAAACAGTTAACTATGGCTACACCTTC
>TRBJ2-7|.|.|TRBV27
CASSLWGRSYEQYF
TGTGCCAGCAGTTTATGGGGGAGATCCTACGAGCAGTACTTC
>TRBJ2-7|.|TRBD1|TRBV6-1
CASSETVRTGADEQYF
TGTGCCAGCAGTGAAACGGTAAGGACAGGGGCGGACGAGCAGTACTTC
>TRBJ1-2|.|.|TRBV4-3
CASSQVGQNYGYTF
TGCGCCAGCAGCCAAGTCGGCCAGAACTATGGCTACACCTTC
>TRBJ2-7|.|.|TRBV11-2
CASSHRDDYEQYF
TGTGCCAGCAGCCACCGGGACGACTACGAGCAGTACTTC
>TRBJ1-5|.|.|TRBV27
CASSLWVSQPQHF
TGTGCCAGCAGTTTATGGGTATCTCAGCCCCAGCATTTT
>TRBJ2-7|.|TRBD1|TRBV28
CASSSSSTGGGLDEQYF
TGTGCCAGCAGTTCTTCATCCACAGGGGGCGGGCTCGACGAGCAGTACTTC
>TRBJ1-2|.|.|TRBV12-5
CASGIGTASGYTF
TGTGCTAGTGGCATAGGGACGGCCAGTGGCTACACCTTC
>TRBJ2-4|.|TRBD2|TRBV7-9
CASSLAREGANIQYF
TGTGCCAGCAGCTTAGCGCGGGAGGGGGCGAACATTCAGTACTTC
>TRBJ2-7|.|.|TRBV5-4
CASSADSYEQYF
TGTGCCAGCAGCGCAGACAGCTACGAGCAGTACTTC
>TRBJ1-5|.|.|TRBV14
CASSQGPPLDQPQHF
TGTGCCAGCAGCCAGGGTCCCCCGTTGGATCAGCCCCAGCATTTT
>TRBJ1-3|once|.|TRBV23-1
CASSQPTAAGNTIYF
TGCGCCAGCAGTCAACCGACAGCTGCTGGAAACACCATATATTTT
>TRBJ2-1|.|TRBD2|TRBV7-7
CASSVSGYNEQFF
TGTGCTAGCAGCGTTAGCGGGTACAATGAGCAGTTCTTC
>TRBJ2-1|.|.|TRBV27
CASSLGDSYNEQFF
TGTGCCAGCAGTTTGGGGGACTCCTACAATGAGCAGTTCTTC
>TRBJ2-1|.|TRBD2|TRBV9
CASSGSGSYNEQFF
TGTGCCAGCAGCGGTAGCGGGAGTTACAATGAGCAGTTCTTC
>TRBJ2-7|.|.|TRBV4-2
CASSQGLGSYEQYF
TGTGCCAGCAGCCAAGGGCTGGGCTCCTACGAGCAGTACTTC
>TRBJ2-1|.|.|TRBV5-6
CASSWMTENEQFF
TGTGCCAGCAGCTGGATGACAGAGAATGAGCAGTTCTTC
>TRBJ2-1|.|.|TRBV25-1
CASSYRAPYNEQFF
TGTGCCAGCAGTTACAGGGCCCCCTACAATGAGCAGTTCTTC
>TRBJ2-3|.|.|TRBV4-3
CASSQERANRGTDTQYF
TGCGCCAGCAGCCAAGAGCGCGCGAACAGGGGCACAGATACGCAGTATTTT
>TRBJ2-5|.|.|TRBV7-6
CASSLAAGSQETQYF
TGTGCCAGCAGCTTAGCGGCCGGGTCACAAGAGACCCAGTACTTC
>TRBJ1-1|.|.|TRBV7-9
CASSLGARASVAFF
TGTGCCAGCAGCTTAGGGGCCAGGGCAAGCGTCGCTTTCTTT
>TRBJ1-5|.|.|TRBV6-6
CASTPLRIGSNQPQHF
TGTGCCAGCACTCCGCTCAGGATCGGCAGCAATCAGCCCCAGCATTTT